Listed below are T cell receptor beta chains from one sample, sequenced in a study of cytomegalovirus exposure and HLA in healthy donors. Sequencing was performed with immunoSEQ multiplex PCR; in TCRdb, only in-frame clones are kept and a portion is missing. The table records some 150,000 clones, roughly 70% of them present only once. Input material: PBMCs. The source of these receptors is a woman aged 25 to 39 in good health and CMV-seronegative. Both conserved end residues are part of each CDR3. The D gene is left open where the match is weak. Size is stated for part of the rows, as once, few or many counts, or as a class when the clone is expanded.

CASSVGGWGEELFF | TGTGCCAGCAGCGTAGGAGGGTGGGGAGAGGAGCTGTTTTTT | TRBJ2-2 | NA | NA | TRBV9
CASSFAGYEQYF | TGTGCCAGCAGTTTCGCGGGCTACGAGCAGTACTTC | TRBJ2-7 | NA | NA | TRBV28
CASSRPGTANTEAFF | TGTGCCAGCAGTAGACCCGGGACAGCGAACACTGAAGCTTTCTTT | TRBJ1-1 | NA | TRBD1 | TRBV11-1
CASSIGTGGYEQYF | TGTGCCAGTAGTATTGGGACAGGGGGCTACGAGCAGTACTTC | TRBJ2-7 | NA | TRBD1 | TRBV19
CASSPGTAIVGYTF | TGTGCCAGCAGTCCCGGGACAGCCATTGTTGGCTACACCTTC | TRBJ1-2 | NA | TRBD1 | TRBV6-1
CASSPQSFNYGYTF | TGTGCCAGCTCACCACAAAGCTTTAACTATGGCTACACCTTC | TRBJ1-2 | once | NA | TRBV18
CASSRSGQGTGQPQHF | TGTGCCAGCAGTCGATCCGGACAGGGAACGGGGCAGCCCCAGCATTTT | TRBJ1-5 | NA | TRBD1 | TRBV28
CASSQDLTSGNTQYF | TGTGCCAGCAGCCAAGACCTGACTAGCGGAAATACGCAGTATTTT | TRBJ2-3 | few | TRBD2 | TRBV4-2
CAINGDLNTEAFF | TGTGCCATCAACGGGGATTTGAACACTGAAGCTTTCTTT | TRBJ1-1 | NA | NA | TRBV10-3
CASTQGQANTEAFF | TGTGCCAGCACCCAGGGACAGGCGAACACTGAAGCTTTCTTT | TRBJ1-1 | NA | TRBD1 | TRBV28
CASSPGTSGGAGTDTQYF | TGTGCCAGCAGCCCCGGGACTAGCGGGGGGGCCGGGACAGATACGCAGTATTTT | TRBJ2-3 | NA | TRBD2 | TRBV7-6
CASSSQRGMADTQYF | TGTGCCAGCAGTTCCCAGAGGGGGATGGCAGATACGCAGTATTTT | TRBJ2-3 | NA | NA | TRBV28
CASSRGLTSGGALTDTQYF | TGTGCCAGCAGCCGAGGGCTGACTAGCGGGGGGGCATTAACAGATACGCAGTATTTT | TRBJ2-3 | NA | TRBD2 | TRBV5-4
CASSLGPGDSWKEQYF | TGTGCCAGCAGCTTAGGCCCTGGGGACTCCTGGAAGGAGCAGTACTTC | TRBJ2-7 | NA | NA | TRBV7-6
CASNRLYSPLHF | TGTGCCAGCAACAGGTTGTATTCACCCCTCCACTTT | TRBJ1-6 | NA | NA | TRBV2
CASSWGTSSEGYGYTF | TGTGCCAGCAGTTGGGGGACTTCCTCCGAAGGCTATGGCTACACCTTC | TRBJ1-2 | NA | NA | TRBV28
CASSQVLAGIYNEQFF | TGCGCCAGCAGCCAAGTACTAGCGGGGATATACAATGAGCAGTTCTTC | TRBJ2-1 | NA | TRBD2 | TRBV4-1
CASSFGSGYNEQFF | TGCGCCAGCAGCTTTGGGTCCGGGTACAATGAGCAGTTCTTC | TRBJ2-1 | NA | NA | TRBV5-1
CATLTSGEKLFF | TGTGCCACATTAACCTCGGGTGAAAAACTGTTTTTT | TRBJ1-4 | NA | NA | TRBV28
CASSHGPGTENTEAFF | TGCGCCAGCAGCCATGGCCCCGGGACAGAGAACACTGAAGCTTTCTTT | TRBJ1-1 | NA | TRBD1 | TRBV4-1
CASSHSYEQYF | TGTGCCAGCAGCCATAGCTACGAGCAGTACTTC | TRBJ2-7 | NA | NA | TRBV11-2
CASSENGGNLRGQYF | TGTGCCAGCAGTGAAAACGGGGGAAACCTACGAGGGCAGTACTTC | TRBJ2-7 | NA | NA | TRBV6-1
CASSFQGVAGELFF | TGTGCCAGCAGCTTCCAGGGGGTTGCCGGGGAGCTGTTTTTT | TRBJ2-2 | NA | TRBD1 | TRBV7-9
CASNQGDSPLHF | TGTGCCAGCAACCAGGGTGATTCACCCCTCCACTTT | TRBJ1-6 | few | NA | TRBV2
CASSLIIGETF | TGTGCCAGCAGCTTGATTATCGGGGAGACCTTC | TRBJ1-2 | NA | NA | TRBV13
CASSPRMGAATEAFF | TGCGCCAGCAGCCCTCGTATGGGGGCAGCCACTGAAGCTTTCTTT | TRBJ1-1 | few | NA | TRBV5-1
CASSFPRTGYNEQFF | TGTGCCAGCAGTTTTCCCAGGACAGGCTACAATGAGCAGTTCTTC | TRBJ2-1 | NA | TRBD1 | TRBV28
CSGYRGIPYEQYF | TGCAGCGGCTACAGGGGGATCCCCTACGAGCAGTACTTC | TRBJ2-7 | NA | TRBD1 | TRBV29-1
CASSQLGTGPDGYTF | TGCGCCAGCAGCCAACTAGGGACAGGTCCCGATGGCTACACCTTC | TRBJ1-2 | NA | TRBD1 | TRBV4-3
CASSQEEEDYGYTF | TGCGCCAGCAGCCAAGAGGAGGAGGACTATGGCTACACCTTC | TRBJ1-2 | NA | NA | TRBV4-3
CASSTSGQGAIDEQFF | TGTGCCAGCAGTACCTCTGGACAGGGGGCGATCGATGAGCAGTTCTTC | TRBJ2-1 | once | TRBD1 | TRBV25-1
CASSQGLAGRADTQYF | TGTGCCAGCTCTCAGGGACTAGCGGGGCGCGCAGATACGCAGTATTTT | TRBJ2-3 | NA | TRBD2 | TRBV28
CASSMRGGLYTGELFF | TGTGCCAGTAGTATGCGGGGGGGCCTGTACACCGGGGAGCTGTTTTTT | TRBJ2-2 | NA | TRBD2 | TRBV19
CASSLEAGREKKPFF | TGTGCCAGCAGCTTGGAGGCGGGTCGGGAAAAGAAGCCTTTCTTT | TRBJ1-1 | NA | NA | TRBV5-5
CASSISGIGNYGYTF | TGTGCCAGTAGTATATCAGGGATTGGTAACTATGGCTACACCTTC | TRBJ1-2 | once | NA | TRBV19
CASSSLLRSNYNEQFF | TGTGCCAGCAGTTCCTTATTGCGGAGTAACTACAATGAGCAGTTCTTC | TRBJ2-1 | NA | NA | TRBV6-5
CASSQDLGQGNTEAFF | TGTGCCAGCAGCCAAGATCTCGGGCAGGGGAACACTGAAGCTTTCTTT | TRBJ1-1 | NA | NA | TRBV14
CASSLDQRNEQFF | TGTGCCAGCAGCTTGGATCAGCGCAATGAGCAGTTCTTC | TRBJ2-1 | NA | NA | TRBV5-4
CASRTGGDEQYF | TGTGCCAGCCGAACAGGGGGCGACGAGCAGTACTTC | TRBJ2-7 | NA | TRBD1 | TRBV27
CASRNRDIRIETQYF | TGCGCCAGCAGGAACCGGGACATCAGAATAGAGACCCAGTACTTC | TRBJ2-5 | NA | NA | TRBV5-1
CASSHPRRDFKNEQFF | TGTGCCAGCAGCCACCCTCGCCGGGATTTTAAGAATGAGCAGTTCTTC | TRBJ2-1 | NA | NA | TRBV11-1
CASSQDLAVMAYNEQFF | TGCGCCAGCAGCCAAGATTTAGCGGTCATGGCCTACAATGAGCAGTTCTTC | TRBJ2-1 | NA | NA | TRBV4-3
CASSLGDSSYEQYF | TGTGCCAGCAGCTTGGGGGACAGCTCCTACGAGCAGTACTTC | TRBJ2-7 | few | TRBD1 | TRBV5-8
CASSSLETQYF | TGTGCCAGCAGCTCCCTCGAGACCCAGTACTTC | TRBJ2-5 | NA | NA | TRBV5-6
CASSKPLGQVADTQYF | TGTGCCAGCAGCAAACCCCTGGGACAGGTCGCAGATACGCAGTATTTT | TRBJ2-3 | NA | TRBD1 | TRBV11-2
CASSNQGADTQYF | TGTGCCAGTAGTAACCAGGGCGCAGATACGCAGTATTTT | TRBJ2-3 | NA | NA | TRBV19
CASSPPLRESTGELFF | TGTGCCAGCAGCCCGCCGCTGCGGGAAAGCACCGGGGAGCTGTTTTTT | TRBJ2-2 | NA | NA | TRBV7-8
CASSHGLVQQFF | TGTGCCAGCAGTCACGGACTAGTTCAGCAGTTCTTC | TRBJ2-1 | once | TRBD2 | TRBV28
CASSLMANLEGNTIYF | TGTGCCAGCAGCTTGATGGCCAATCTGGAGGGAAACACCATATATTTT | TRBJ1-3 | NA | NA | TRBV7-8
CAWAGGIGTDTQYF | TGTGCCTGGGCGGGAGGGATTGGTACAGATACGCAGTATTTT | TRBJ2-3 | NA | TRBD2 | TRBV30
CASSREGFTEAFF | TGTGCCAGCAGCCGGGAAGGGTTCACTGAAGCTTTCTTT | TRBJ1-1 | few | NA | TRBV7-9
CASSEDQKETQYF | TGTGCCAGCAGTGAAGACCAGAAAGAGACCCAGTACTTC | TRBJ2-5 | NA | NA | TRBV2
CASSLSGQPEKLFF | TGTGCCAGCAGTTTATCGGGACAACCCGAAAAACTGTTTTTT | TRBJ1-4 | once | NA | TRBV28